Included here is one T cell receptor beta chain sequence, with context. Its cognate antigen is unknown. Germline CDR1 is LNHDA and CDR2 is SQIVND (reference sequence). CDR3 length equals 14 residues. The V and J ends lost 4 bases and 1 base, in that order; junction bases with no gene match: 3. The sample originates from a study of OX40 agonist ivuxolimab in advanced cancers. Background on the study: Ivuxolimab, an antibody that agonizes OX40 (CD134), was administered to the patients. The dose of intravenous ivuxolimab that patients received every 2 weeks ranged from 0.01 to 10 mg/kg. Partial responses, seen in three patients, involved one hepatocellular carcinoma and two cutaneous melanomas.

Study-wide results and caveats: Dosing at 0.1 to 3.0 mg/kg was accompanied by clonal expansion of CD4+ and CD8+ blood T cells by week 6.

Using immunoSEQ multiplex PCR, the repertoire was profiled, and TCRdb retains in-frame clones only, with some absent. The table lists about 48,000 clones, 88% of them singletons, with 50% to 60% in the top ten. This TCR was recovered from an adult with an advanced solid tumor such as melanoma, head and neck, liver or kidney cancer. V and J are TRBV19 and TRBJ2-5; TRBD1 aligns across 7 bases. The sequencing used CD4+ or CD8+ T cells sorted from blood, collected in a trial of the OX40 agonist ivuxolimab. CDR3 in amino acids: CASSRGQTQETQYF. The CDR3 nucleotides read TGTGCCAGTAGTAGGGGACAGACCCAAGAGACCCAGTACTTC.